This TCR beta chain came from a study of cytomegalovirus exposure and HLA in healthy donors (dated by TCRdb to 2015 to 2018). Background for the entire study: According to an earlier analysis of several hundred of the donors, 150 million to 200 million T cells yielded roughly 100 million unique TCR beta sequences and about 300 Gb of sequence data. An early release covering approximately 600 HLA-typed donors comprised about 320 gigabases of sequencing data and about 90 million unique TCR sequences. Of the approximately 400 genotyped donors, 81% fell in the genetic ancestry cluster associated with self-reported Caucasian donors. The aim of the study was to test whether cataloging public T cell receptors could identify signatures of past pathogen exposure. Using immunosequencing, the study profiled T cell repertoires from 666 subjects and related those repertoires to cytomegalovirus serostatus. Along with the roughly 700-subject first cohort, a separate validation cohort of over 90 different subjects was used. The study combined high-throughput TCR immunosequencing, statistical association of individual TCRs with disease status, and machine learning to predict cytomegalovirus infection status. To study patterns of TCR occurrence, a later analysis re-analyzed previously published TCR beta repertoires from 600 to 750 donors and added high-resolution HLA genotyping. In the later analysis, no new phenotypic data were used to find candidate immune exposures; instead, reliance was placed on TCR beta sequences and their occurrence across donors. An earlier analysis of around 540 of the donors applied high-throughput TCR beta sequencing to assess whether each TCR beta V gene segment acted as functional or pseudogenic. Donor age, sex, ethnicity and CMV serostatus were compiled together with the repertoire data. A later genetic analysis took genome-wide SNP genotypes for about three fifths of the 666 donors and used that subset as a discovery cohort. All discovery cohort repertoires had been generated on a single sequencing platform. HLA typing included class I and class II loci at four-digit resolution. Typing coverage varied by locus: roughly 620-640 donors for A, B, C, DRB1 and DQB1; some 520 for DQA1; nearly 610 for DPA1; fewer than 480 for DPB1. Roughly five DR-DQ haplotypes were handled as single units for association and clustering because linkage in the cohort was strong. Among roughly 400 genotyped donors of the cohort, an average of around 240,000 unique TCR beta nucleotide sequences were sequenced per donor, roughly a sixth of them non-productive.

As regards this clone: The antigen this receptor binds is unknown. Per-base quality was not reported, and no clone a single base away is much larger than it.

Libraries were constructed by the immunoSEQ multiplex PCR assay. For the multiplex PCR, a mixture combining 60 forward primers for TCR Vbeta segments and 13 reverse primers for TCR Jbeta segments was used. The CDR3 region of rearranged TCR beta genes was amplified from genomic DNA by a multiplex PCR assay. Amplified TCR beta libraries were sequenced as 87-base-pair reads on the Illumina HiSeq System. In the authors' own workflow: Across the 640 or so repertoires, a later analysis counted around 80 million unique TCR beta chains, about 10 million of which were shared by at least two donors. To remove PCR and sequencing errors, raw reads were error-corrected and collapsed into unique sequences using a nearest-neighbor algorithm that merged closely related sequences. V, D and J gene segments were assigned by aligning CDR3 sequences to IMGT reference sequences. For a sequence to be retained, a match of at least six nucleotides to both a V gene segment and a J gene segment was required. Rearrangements were classified as productive when the CDR3 lacked stop codons and remained in frame with V and J, and all other rearrangements were classified as non-productive. CDR3 was defined by IMGT convention, running from the second conserved V-encoded cysteine to the conserved J-encoded phenylalanine. Sequences without an unambiguous match to a single V gene segment were excluded from the earlier analysis of about 600 of the donors. An earlier analysis of 587 of the donors classified V segments as functional when productive rearrangements were above 56.7% and as segregating when the standard deviation between donors was above 5%. A statistical classification framework was developed to diagnose cytomegalovirus status using the catalog of TCR beta chain sequences. A later analysis assigned V and J genes by comparing TCR nucleotide sequences with IMGT/GENE-DB human TR gene sequences. Using the TCRdist pipeline, a later analysis assigned CDR3 sequences along with most-parsimonious VDJ recombination scenarios. A later analysis defined each TCR beta chain by its CDR3 amino acid sequence plus V-gene family, and excluded reads lacking a unique V-gene family. As a way to deal with suspected cross-contamination and a sequencing artifact, a later analysis dropped 500 to 700 nucleotide sequences that were highly shared and had low generation probability. In a later analysis, a clonal expansion index was calculated for each public chain from normalized within-repertoire ranks of inferred template counts. In a later analysis, generation probabilities were computed using a VDJ recombination model fitted to out-of-frame rearrangements, and the results were checked against IGoR. In a later analysis, TCR-TCR, TCR-HLA and TCR-CMV co-occurrence was scored with hypergeometric tests, and a repertoire-size bias correction was applied to TCR pairs. A later analysis estimated false discovery rates by permuting HLA or CMV assignments 20 times. In a later analysis, co-occurring TCRs were grouped using DBSCAN, and TCRdist sequence similarity was added for clustering within HLA-allele-positive subsets. For co-occurrence clustering, repertoires with fewer than 30,000 or more than 120,000 public chains were excluded, along with roughly 5 repertoires with anomalous nucleotide sharing. Here the immuneACCESS table is served through TCRdb, limited to in-frame sequences with V and J called. Missing clones are a known gap in these copies; in checked studies unresolved V genes cover under half, and the rest lacks a known reason. V, J and clone size reflect that table, while D and trimming were determined from the DNA. Recorded for this sample are 80,000 to 130,000 clones; 80% to 90% of them occurred a single time. The leading ten clones occupy 1.2% of the sample.

Study-wide findings and limitations: The only immune exposure information available for the cohort was CMV serostatus. A later analysis found that HLA-associated TCR beta chains were more clonally expanded and had lower generation probabilities than equally common non-associated chains. In a later analysis, around 17,000 TCR beta sequences were associated with specific HLA alleles at a false discovery rate of 0.05. In an earlier analysis of some 550 of the donors, most TCR beta V segments were observed in productive rearrangements about 87% or about 30% of the time, broadly matching IMGT annotations. A cluster of highly shared sequence variants was judged likely to represent a technical artifact of the sequencing pipeline. A further reported finding was that TCR beta sequences accurately predicted the HLA-A and HLA-B alleles for most subjects in the first cohort. An association between a missense DCLRE1C variant and V-gene and J-gene trimming of TCR beta chains was found in a later genetic analysis and replicated in an independent cohort. In vitro tests confirmed that a few of the cytomegalovirus-associated TCR beta chains recognize cytomegalovirus antigens. In a later analysis, the rate of TCR association differed among HLA loci, with DRB1 alleles having the most associated TCRs and HLA-C alleles having the fewest. In a later analysis, several top co-occurrence clusters were reported to appear linked to parvovirus B19, influenza, CMV and Epstein-Barr virus. A later analysis found that most CMV-associated TCR beta chains appeared HLA-restricted, with HLA associations seemingly driven largely by CMV exposure. Presence/absence analyses assumed roughly uniform sequencing depth across donors, an assumption that may not hold. A total of 150 to 200 TCR beta chains were listed by the study as associated with cytomegalovirus. Because some donors lacked HLA typing at each locus, the association tests relied only on the typed subset. While some public TCRs were present in many individuals, most TCR sequences turned up only very rarely across donors. This cohort had only TCR beta chains sequenced, and the lack of alpha or paired-chain data limited which features could be detected. When HLA alleles, especially DR and DQ, strongly co-occurred, attributing TCR associations to individual alleles was difficult. Some IMGT-functional V segments, including TRBV6-2 and TRBV6-3, could not be distinguished by the 87-base-pair reads and were therefore excluded. The authors suggested that the approach could potentially be extended to other disease states and immunological phenotypes. The classifier was reported to diagnose cytomegalovirus status with high specificity and sensitivity in both the original and validation cohorts. Because counts were too low, some 17 rarely observed V segments, including chromosome 9 orphons, were left out of the earlier analysis of 500 to 650 of the donors. Linkage disequilibrium might explain the correlated functional status among segregating V segments, but an unknown experimental factor could not be excluded. According to a later genetic analysis, donors in an Asian-associated ancestry cluster had fewer N-insertions in productive TCRs than the approximately 700-donor mean.

CDR1 and CDR2, per the germline V gene, are LGHNA and YSLEER. Trimming costs V 1 base and J 2 bases, and their ends lie 15 bases apart. The CDR3 goes from the cysteine to the phenylalanine over 16 residues. Only the CDR3 part of the read is kept: 48 bases, read in frame from the first base. The cohort consisted of 600 or so healthy bone marrow donors. At the time of sampling, every cohort member was nominally healthy, though immune exposures that went unrecorded were likely present. The donor was CMV seronegative and was included in the group of a few hundred seronegative cohort members. Every donor gave a peripheral blood sample, and the peripheral blood mononuclear cells from that sample were used for TCR beta sequencing. The Qiagen DNeasy Blood Extraction Kit was used to extract genomic DNA from the blood cell samples.

The sequenced material came from PBMCs. The rearrangement joined TRBV4-3 to TRBJ2-7; possibly the D gene is TRBD2, per 6 matching bases. The TCR sequence derives from a young woman in good health and CMV-seronegative. The CDR3 is CASSQARLDAAYEQYF. The nucleotide sequence reads as follows: TGCGCCAGCAGCCAAGCCCGACTAGACGCGGCCTACGAGCAGTACTTC.